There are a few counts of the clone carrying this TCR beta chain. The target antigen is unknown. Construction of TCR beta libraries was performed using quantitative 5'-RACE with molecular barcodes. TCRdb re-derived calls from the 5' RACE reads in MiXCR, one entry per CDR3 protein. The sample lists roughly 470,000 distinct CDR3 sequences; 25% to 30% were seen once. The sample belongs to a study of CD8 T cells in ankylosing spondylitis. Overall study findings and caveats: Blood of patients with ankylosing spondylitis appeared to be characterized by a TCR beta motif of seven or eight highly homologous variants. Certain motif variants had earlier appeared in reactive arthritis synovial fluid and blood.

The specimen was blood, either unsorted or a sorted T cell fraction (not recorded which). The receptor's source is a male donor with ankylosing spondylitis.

The DNA of the CDR3 is TGCAGCGTTGGATTGAGACTAGCGAGGAATGAGCAGTTCTTC. It is translated as CSVGLRLARNEQFF. The chain combines TRBV29-1 with TRBJ2-1, with 8 bases that match TRBD2. CDR3 size: 14 residues. The ends lost 4 bases at V and 7 bases at J; junction bases unmatched: 9. CDR1 is SQVTM, CDR2 ANQGSEA, per germline.